This T cell receptor beta chain was profiled in a study of blood T cell repertoires in COVID-19. This CDR3 has 14 amino acids. CDR1 is SGHRS, CDR2 YFSETQ, per germline. J was trimmed by 2 bases and V by 3 bases; bases with no gene match: 3. Repertoires were generated with immunoSEQ multiplex PCR, while TCRdb's copy carries only in-frame clones and drops some. The data contain some 89,000 clones, about 80% of them singletons. The V gene is TRBV5-1, the J gene TRBJ1-1; TRBD1 matches at 8 bases. The TCR sequence derives from a man aged 65-85 years with acute or convalescent COVID-19. The specimen sequenced was peripheral blood. CDR3 bases: TGCGCCAGCAGCTACAGGGGGGAAAACACTGAAGCTTTCTTT. Translating gives CASSYRGENTEAFF. Drawing the rest from reference TRBV5-1 and TRBJ1-1, the complete variable domain is KAGVTQTPRYLIKTRGQQVTLSCSPISGHRSVSWYQQTPGQGLQFLFEYFSETQRNKGNFPGRFSGRQFSNSRSEMNVSTLELGDSALYLCASSYRGENTEAFFGQGTRLTVV.